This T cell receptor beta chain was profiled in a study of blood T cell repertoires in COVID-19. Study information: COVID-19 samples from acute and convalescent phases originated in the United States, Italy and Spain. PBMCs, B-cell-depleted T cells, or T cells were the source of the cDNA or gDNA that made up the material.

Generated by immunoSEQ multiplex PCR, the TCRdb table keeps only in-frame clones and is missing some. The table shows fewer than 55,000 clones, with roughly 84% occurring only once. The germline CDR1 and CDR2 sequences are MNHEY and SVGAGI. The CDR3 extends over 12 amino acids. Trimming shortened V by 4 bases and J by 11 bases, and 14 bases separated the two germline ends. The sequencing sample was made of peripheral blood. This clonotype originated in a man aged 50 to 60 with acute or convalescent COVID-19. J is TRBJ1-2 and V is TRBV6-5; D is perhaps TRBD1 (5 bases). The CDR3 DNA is TGTGCCAGCAGTTCCGGGGGAGGCCCTTACACCTTC. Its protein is CASSSGGGPYTF.